This T cell receptor beta chain was retrieved from a study of blood T cell repertoires in COVID-19. The assay was immunoSEQ multiplex PCR, and TCRdb's table has in-frame clones only and misses some. The sample consists of tens of thousands of clones, roughly 91% of them appearing once. The J segment lost 6 bases and the V segment lost 4 bases, leaving 7 bases of the junction unmatched. Per the germline V gene, CDR1 is SGHRS and CDR2 is YFSETQ. CDR3 length equals 15 residues. The sample consisted of peripheral blood. This TCR came from a woman of 80 years or more with active COVID-19. The genes are TRBV5-1 and TRBJ2-3; 11 bases map to TRBD2. The CDR3 coding sequence is TGCGCCAGCAGCCCGGAGGCTAGCGGGAGGGATACGCAGTATTTT. Protein sequence: CASSPEASGRDTQYF.